The 19 T cell receptor beta chains listed next were all sequenced from one sample in a study of blood T cells in healthy people across ages. A second PCR of 7 to 11 cycles used a sample-barcoded 5' primer and a J-beta primer mix. TCRdb re-derived calls from the 5' RACE reads in MiXCR, one entry per CDR3 protein. The sample carries 650,000 to 800,000 distinct CDR3 sequences, approximately 44% recorded once. Sequenced sample: blood. These receptors were collected from a man in his 60s in good health.

This clonotype has a single count. A much larger clone lies one base from this, so it may be a read error. The chain carries TRBV29-1 and TRBJ1-2; 8 bases are a match to TRBD1. Germline V CDR1 and CDR2: SQVTM, ANQGSEA. This CDR3 is 13 amino acids long. With 3 bases clipped from V and 3 bases from J, the junction kept 3 bases outside the gene matches. This CDR3 reads CSVDQGAHYGYTF. The CDR3 DNA reads TGCAGCGTTGATCAGGGGGCTCACTATGGCTACACCTTC.

This clonotype was seen a handful of times. This rearrangement joins TRBV29-1 to TRBJ1-2; D is uncertain. Germline-derived CDR1 and CDR2 are SQVTM and ANQGSEA. This CDR3 contains 15 residues. V shed 4 bases and J shed 4 bases, with 19 bases lying between them. Here the CDR3 reads CSVATPWEGSYGYTF. CDR3 DNA: TGCAGCGTTGCAACCCCCTGGGAGGGCTCCTATGGCTACACCTTC.

This clonotype was recorded many times. The rearrangement links TRBV27 to TRBJ1-2; D is undetermined. With 6 bases removed from V and 1 base from J, the gap between germline ends came to 9 bases. CDR3 length equals 13 residues. Germline values: CDR1 MNHEY, CDR2 SMNVEV (reference sequence). Written as DNA, the CDR3 is TGTGCCAGCAGCCTCAAGGATAACTATGGCTACACCTTC. This gives the protein CASSLKDNYGYTF.

V is TRBV20-1 and J is TRBJ1-1; possible D gene TRBD1, 5 bases. The length of the CDR3 is 13 residues. The ends were cut back, 7 bases at V and 7 bases at J, with 19 bases in the middle. CDR1 DFQATT and CDR2 SNEGSKA come from the germline V gene (reference sequence). This CDR3 is CSGAPGRGGEAFF. CDR3 sequence (DNA): TGCAGTGGAGCACCCGGACGGGGCGGTGAAGCTTTCTTT.

V gene TRBV5-5 combines with J gene TRBJ2-3; D not certain. V lost 4 bases and J lost 4, with 10 bases in between. The CDR3 has 13 residues. The germline CDR1 and CDR2 sequences are SGHKS and YYEKEE (reference sequence). The CDR3 is CASSGWPSDTQYF. The CDR3, as DNA: TGTGCCAGCAGCGGCTGGCCGTCAGATACGCAGTATTTT.

This clonotype has only a few counts. This chain connects TRBV9 to TRBJ2-1; D gene unclear. The CDR3 contains 16 residues. Germline values: CDR1 SGDLS, CDR2 YYNGEE. V was shortened by 0 bases and J by 4 bases, with 14 bases between the two germline ends. The CDR3 nucleotides read TGTGCCAGCAGCGTAGAGCAGGACCCCGCGTACAATGAGCAGTTCTTC. Its protein product is CASSVEQDPAYNEQFF.

J is TRBJ2-5 and V is TRBV29-1; D remains ambiguous. Trimming removed 2 bases from V and 1 base from J, with 2 bases in between. The CDR3 covers 11 residues. In germline, CDR1 is SQVTM, CDR2 ANQGSEA. The CDR3 sequence: CSVEFQETQYF. CDR3 in DNA: TGCAGCGTTGAATTCCAAGAGACCCAGTACTTC.

The chain has TRBV24-1 and TRBJ2-1; the match to TRBD1 covers 7 bases. In germline, CDR1 is KGHDR, CDR2 SFDVKD. This CDR3 has 14 amino acids. The V gene end was trimmed by 9 bases and the J gene end by 0 bases; junction bases not matched to a gene: 4. For the CDR3, the DNA is TGTGCCACCTGCGCAGGGGGCTCCTACAATGAGCAGTTCTTC. Protein: CATCAGGSYNEQFF.

The genes are TRBV27 and TRBJ1-2, with TRBD1 matching 7 bases. The CDR3 covers 17 residues. The germline gives CDR1 MNHEY, CDR2 SMNVEV (reference sequence). V gave up 8 bases and J gave up 3 bases; unmatched junction bases: 18. DNA of the CDR3: TGTGCCAGCCACATCACAGGGGCCATGGACGACGACTATGGCTACACCTTC. Protein product: CASHITGAMDDDYGYTF.

The J gene is TRBJ2-1, the V gene TRBV2, with TRBD1 matching 8 bases. This CDR3 has 15 residues. V trimming: 3 bases; J trimming: 5 bases; junction bases outside the gene matches: 6. Germline V lookup: CDR1 SNHLY, CDR2 FYNNEI. CDR3 nucleotides: TGTGCCAGCAGTGAGCGACAGGGGAGGCACAATGAGCAGTTCTTC. Translating gives CASSERQGRHNEQFF.

This chain uses TRBV7-8 with TRBJ2-7; D is undetermined. The CDR3 is 12 residues long. Deletions cut 2 bases from V and 5 bases from J, with 7 bases between. Germline lookup yields CDR1 SGHVS and CDR2 FQNEAQ. CDR3 nucleotides: TGTGCCAGCAGCTTATACGGTGACGAGCAGTACTTC. Its translation is CASSLYGDEQYF.

This clonotype was counted many times. This rearrangement joins TRBV28 to TRBJ1-6; tentatively, D is TRBD1 (5 bases). V was trimmed by 2 bases and J by 7 bases, leaving 12 bases between them. CDR3 length: 15 amino acids. Germline CDR1 is MDHEN and CDR2 is SYDVKM. The CDR3 spells CASSLGVQENSPLHF. In nucleotides, the CDR3 is TGTGCCAGCAGTTTAGGGGTACAGGAAAATTCACCCCTCCACTTT.

This clonotype was seen more than once but under ten times. The V call is TRBV20-1, the J call TRBJ2-1, with TRBD2 matching 11 bases. CDR3 length: 16 residues. Germline V gives CDR1 DFQATT, CDR2 SNEGSKA (reference sequence). With 4 bases clipped from V and 1 base from J, the junction kept 6 bases outside the gene matches. The CDR3 DNA reads TGCAGTGCTATACTAGCGGGGGCCCAGTCCTACAATGAGCAGTTCTTC. Protein product: CSAILAGAQSYNEQFF.

In the case of this clonotype: The junction differs from germline at one of its ends, possibly a read error. The V gene is TRBV7-2, the J gene TRBJ2-1; TRBD2 aligns across 7 bases. This CDR3 contains 12 residues. The germline V gene has CDR1 SGHTA and CDR2 FQGNSA. The CDR3 loop is CANSSREGEQFF. The CDR3 coding sequence is TGTGCCAACAGCAGCAGGGAGGGTGAGCAGTTCTTC.

Only a few counts were recorded for this clonotype. The chain joins TRBV6-6 to TRBJ2-7; TRBD1 aligns across 9 bases. V gave up 6 bases and J gave up 0 bases; unmatched junction bases: 6. CDR3 length equals 15 residues. The germline V gene has CDR1 MNHNY and CDR2 SVGAGI (reference sequence). CDR3 DNA sequence: TGTGCCAGCAGACCCGGGACAGGGCCCTCCTACGAGCAGTACTTC. Translation: CASRPGTGPSYEQYF.

The V and J genes are TRBV30 and TRBJ1-2, with D maybe TRBD1 (6 bases). Deletions cut 2 bases from V and 4 bases from J, with 14 bases between. The CDR3 sequence is 14 residues long. Germline assignment: CDR1 GTSNPN and CDR2 SVGIG (reference sequence). CDR3 sequence: CAWSWQGYIYGYTF. As DNA, the CDR3 is TGTGCCTGGAGTTGGCAGGGGTATATCTATGGCTACACCTTC.

The chain uses TRBV20-1 and TRBJ2-3; 8 positions agree with TRBD1. The J segment lost 3 bases and the V segment lost 3 bases, leaving 2 bases of the junction unmatched. Germline CDR1 reads DFQATT; CDR2 reads SNEGSKA (reference sequence). The CDR3 covers 13 residues. CDR3 DNA: TGCAGTGCTAGGGACAGGGTTACAGATACGCAGTATTTT. Residues: CSARDRVTDTQYF.

This clonotype was counted between two and nine times. The chain joins TRBV6-2 or TRBV6-3 to TRBJ2-4; D ambiguous. Trimming stripped 4 bases from V and 0 bases from J, with 7 bases between. Germline assignment: CDR1 MNHEY and CDR2 SVGEGT. The CDR3 is 14 residues long. The CDR3 bases are TGTGCCAGCAGTTGGAACGGAGCCAAAAACATTCAGTACTTC. Translated: CASSWNGAKNIQYF.

The V gene is TRBV3-1, the J gene TRBJ1-2; 7 bases fit TRBD1. The CDR3 length is 16 residues. Germline CDR1 LGHDT, CDR2 YNNKEL (reference sequence). V dropped 1 base and J dropped 8; count of bases not matched to a gene: 13. The CDR3 nucleotides are TGTGCCAGCAGCCAAGCTCTCAGGGGGTCCGGGGGAGGCTACACCTTC. The encoded protein is CASSQALRGSGGGYTF. Filled out from reference TRBV3-1 and TRBJ1-2, the complete variable domain reads DTAVSQTPKYLVTQMGNDKSIKCEQNLGHDTMYWYKQDSKKFLKIMFSYNNKELIINETVPNRFSPKSPDKAHLNLHINSLELGDSAVYFCASSQALRGSGGGYTFGSGTRLTVV.